These T cell receptor beta chains were read from a single sample in a study of T cell responses to AZD1222 COVID-19 vaccine. Clones were sequenced by immunoSEQ multiplex PCR, and TCRdb holds only the in-frame ones, with some missing. The sample carries approximately 150,000 clones, 70% to 90% recorded once. This sample comprised peripheral blood, obtained 28 days after the second dose of the MenACWY control vaccine. The receptors here all came from an adult who received the MenACWY meningococcal vaccine as a control. The CDR3 runs from the conserved cysteine through the conserved F or W. The order of the fields is J gene, CDR3 length, V gene, clone size, D gene, CDR3 protein, CDR3 DNA. D genes are given only for firm matches. Only part of the rows carry a size: once, few, many, or a class if the clone is expanded.

TRBJ2-1,16,TRBV19,-,-,CASSIRGTSSYNEQFF,TGTGCCAGTAGTATAAGGGGTACCAGCTCCTACAATGAGCAGTTCTTC
TRBJ2-5,13,TRBV6-5,once,TRBD1,CASSRGQAETQYF,TGTGCCAGCAGTCGCGGACAGGCGGAGACCCAGTACTTC
TRBJ1-1,11,TRBV18,-,-,CASSLGTEAFF,TGTGCCAGCTCACTTGGGACTGAAGCTTTCTTT
TRBJ2-7,15,TRBV2,-,-,CASSEGGRNFGEQYF,TGTGCCAGCAGTGAAGGGGGGCGCAACTTCGGCGAGCAGTACTTC
TRBJ2-1,14,TRBV7-9,-,TRBD2,CASSKLAGVGEQFF,TGTGCCAGCAGCAAACTAGCGGGAGTTGGGGAGCAGTTCTTC
TRBJ2-5,12,TRBV11-3,-,-,CASSFHGETQYF,TGTGCCAGCAGCTTTCACGGAGAGACCCAGTACTTC
TRBJ2-1,15,TRBV5-1,-,-,CASSFDSPDYNEQFF,TGCGCCAGCAGCTTTGACAGCCCTGACTACAATGAGCAGTTCTTC
TRBJ1-2,14,TRBV2,-,-,CASTGGTGTSGYTF,TGTGCCAGCACGGGCGGAACAGGGACAAGTGGCTACACCTTC
TRBJ2-2,14,TRBV2,-,-,CASSDTVNTGELFF,TGTGCCAGCAGTGACACGGTGAACACCGGGGAGCTGTTTTTT
TRBJ2-1,10,TRBV20-1,-,-,CSVQGNEQFF,TGCAGTGTTCAGGGAAATGAGCAGTTCTTC
TRBJ2-1,17,TRBV6-4,-,TRBD2,CASTHPAVAGERDEQFF,TGTGCCAGCACTCACCCAGCTGTAGCGGGAGAAAGGGATGAGCAGTTCTTC
TRBJ2-3,15,TRBV5-5,-,-,CASSFGSPRTDTQYF,TGTGCCAGCAGCTTTGGATCCCCCCGCACAGATACGCAGTATTTT
TRBJ2-3,15,TRBV29-1,-,TRBD2,CSVGPLAGGADTQYF,TGCAGCGTTGGCCCGCTAGCGGGTGGGGCAGATACGCAGTATTTT
TRBJ2-5,13,TRBV7-2,-,-,CASSFQGWQTQYF,TGTGCCAGCAGCTTCCAGGGGTGGCAGACCCAGTACTTC
TRBJ1-1,17,TRBV11-2,-,-,CASSAKHRSAPNTEAFF,TGTGCCAGCAGCGCCAAACACAGGAGCGCCCCGAACACTGAAGCTTTCTTT
TRBJ2-3,18,TRBV7-6,-,TRBD2,CASSLDLAGGSVTDTQYF,TGTGCCAGCAGCTTGGACCTAGCGGGAGGGAGTGTCACAGATACGCAGTATTTT
TRBJ1-2,13,TRBV7-2,once,-,CASSLEGGGGYTF,TGTGCCAGCAGCTTAGAGGGGGGCGGAGGCTACACCTTC
TRBJ2-1,17,TRBV24-1,-,TRBD1,CATSDVRTGGVSNEQFF,TGTGCCACCAGTGATGTACGGACAGGGGGCGTTAGCAATGAGCAGTTCTTC
TRBJ1-1,14,TRBV11-3,-,-,CASSLAGTQKEAFF,TGTGCCAGCAGCTTAGCCGGGACACAAAAAGAAGCTTTCTTT
TRBJ1-2,14,TRBV16,-,-,CASSQSSGRVGYTF,TGTGCCAGCAGCCAATCTTCAGGGAGAGTGGGCTACACCTTC
TRBJ2-3,15,TRBV28,-,TRBD1,CASSLPGQEVDTQYF,TGTGCCAGCAGTCTTCCGGGACAGGAGGTAGATACGCAGTATTTT
TRBJ2-7,14,TRBV28,-,-,CASSLTEGTREQYF,TGTGCCAGCAGTTTAACGGAAGGGACTCGAGAGCAGTACTTC
TRBJ2-4,13,TRBV5-1,-,-,CASRRGAADIQYF,TGCGCCAGTCGTCGGGGGGCTGCTGACATTCAGTACTTC
TRBJ1-6,15,TRBV19,-,-,CASSGSSGTNSPLHF,TGTGCCAGTAGTGGATCATCCGGGACGAATTCACCCCTCCACTTT
TRBJ1-5,13,TRBV6-5,-,TRBD1,CASRQGNNQPQHF,TGTGCCAGTCGACAGGGCAACAATCAGCCCCAGCATTTT
TRBJ1-1,15,TRBV6-5,-,-,CASSYPRGGNTEAFF,TGTGCCAGCAGTTACCCGAGAGGAGGGAACACTGAAGCTTTCTTT
TRBJ2-2,16,TRBV4-1,-,-,CASSQAGAANTGELFF,TGCGCCAGCAGCCAAGCGGGGGCGGCCAACACCGGGGAGCTGTTTTTT
TRBJ1-3,16,TRBV5-1,-,-,CASSSRGPSSGNTIYF,TGCGCCAGCAGTAGCCGGGGGCCGAGCTCTGGAAACACCATATATTTT
TRBJ2-3,17,TRBV9,-,TRBD2,CASSVGSGRAQGDTQYF,TGTGCCAGCAGCGTAGGAAGCGGGAGGGCCCAGGGAGATACGCAGTATTTT
TRBJ2-2,12,TRBV6-5,-,-,CASRGNTGELFF,TGTGCCAGCAGGGGTAACACCGGGGAGCTGTTTTTT
TRBJ1-1,13,TRBV28,-,TRBD1,CAGDRGRNTEAFF,TGTGCCGGGGACAGGGGGCGGAACACTGAAGCTTTCTTT
TRBJ1-5,16,TRBV19,-,-,CASSMMVRAGHQPQHF,TGTGCCAGTAGTATGATGGTGAGGGCAGGGCATCAGCCCCAGCATTTT
TRBJ1-2,13,TRBV6-1,-,TRBD1,CASSEPGQPRYTF,TGTGCCAGCAGTGAACCGGGACAGCCGCGCTACACCTTC
TRBJ1-3,16,TRBV21-1,-,-,CASSKGTSFSGNTIYF,TGTGCCAGCAGCAAAGGCACCTCATTCTCTGGAAACACCATATATTTT
TRBJ1-2,14,TRBV19,-,-,CARPRVGVPHGYTF,TGTGCCAGACCTAGAGTAGGGGTCCCCCATGGCTACACCTTC
TRBJ1-6,16,TRBV27,-,-,CASSLYGRSYNSPLHF,TGTGCCAGCAGTTTATATGGCCGAAGCTATAATTCACCCCTCCACTTT
TRBJ1-4,12,TRBV25-1,few,-,CASSSPGEKLFF,TGTGCCAGCAGTTCCCCCGGGGAAAAACTGTTTTTT
TRBJ2-5,12,TRBV6-5,few,-,CASQRGGETQYF,TGTGCCAGTCAAAGGGGTGGGGAGACCCAGTACTTC
TRBJ2-1,13,TRBV7-2,-,-,CASSLISYNEQFF,TGTGCCAGCAGCTTAATCAGCTACAATGAGCAGTTCTTC
TRBJ1-2,17,TRBV9,-,TRBD1,CASSPRGGTGDNYGYTF,TGTGCCAGCAGCCCAAGGGGGGGGACAGGAGACAACTATGGCTACACCTTC
TRBJ2-5,16,TRBV10-3,-,TRBD1,CAISDPVQGAGETQYF,TGTGCCATCAGTGACCCTGTACAGGGGGCGGGGGAGACCCAGTACTTC
TRBJ2-1,13,TRBV4-1,-,-,CASSQREGGEQFF,TGCGCCAGCAGCCAAAGAGAGGGGGGTGAGCAGTTCTTC
TRBJ1-5,13,TRBV2,-,TRBD1,CASSGQGEQPQHF,TGTGCCAGCAGTGGGCAGGGGGAGCAGCCCCAGCATTTT
TRBJ2-1,15,TRBV7-3,-,TRBD2,CASSPTAGGNNEQFF,TGTGCCAGCAGCCCGACCGCGGGAGGCAACAATGAGCAGTTCTTC
TRBJ1-1,15,TRBV7-9,-,TRBD1,CASSSKTGENTEAFF,TGTGCCAGCAGCTCCAAAACAGGGGAGAACACTGAAGCTTTCTTT
TRBJ1-3,11,TRBV5-8,-,-,CASSPYLPIYF,TGTGCCAGCAGCCCTTACCTGCCCATATATTTT
TRBJ1-1,14,TRBV29-1,-,-,CSVVQQGRDTEAFF,TGCAGCGTTGTTCAACAGGGACGGGACACTGAAGCTTTCTTT
TRBJ1-6,15,TRBV6-5,-,TRBD1,CASSYGQGHGSPLHF,TGTGCCAGCAGTTACGGACAGGGGCATGGTTCACCCCTCCACTTT
TRBJ1-1,11,TRBV3-1/TRBV3-2,-,-,CASSLNTEAFF,TGTGCCAGCAGCCTGAACACTGAAGCTTTCTTT
TRBJ2-1,13,TRBV5-4,-,-,CASSLGQDNEQFF,TGTGCCAGCAGCTTGGGGCAAGACAATGAGCAGTTCTTC
TRBJ2-1,14,TRBV29-1,-,-,CSVDGTHSYNEQFF,TGCAGCGTTGACGGGACCCACTCCTACAATGAGCAGTTCTTC
TRBJ1-2,15,TRBV5-4,-,-,CASSQFTGGYYGYTF,TGTGCCAGCAGCCAGTTTACGGGGGGCTACTATGGCTACACCTTC
TRBJ2-5,14,TRBV2,-,TRBD1,CASSVVQGGETQYF,TGTGCCAGCAGTGTAGTACAGGGGGGCGAGACCCAGTACTTC
TRBJ2-7,15,TRBV7-9,-,-,CASSLVVLTDEEQYF,TGTGCCAGCAGCTTAGTAGTATTAACCGATGAGGAGCAGTACTTC